The 14 T cell receptor beta chains listed next were all sequenced from one sample in a study of cytomegalovirus exposure and HLA in healthy donors. The PCR had 60 Vbeta and 13 Jbeta primers. TCRdb's copy holds only in-frame clones and misses some; the assay was immunoSEQ multiplex PCR. Of around 270,000 clones in the sample, about four fifths were seen once. Input material: PBMCs. The receptor set was obtained from a girl aged 2-10 years in good health and CMV-seronegative.

This clone came up once. The genes are TRBV2 and TRBJ2-1, with a possible D match to TRBD2 (5 bases). With 8 bases removed from V and 5 bases from J, the gap between germline ends came to 22 bases. Germline CDR1 SNHLY, CDR2 FYNNEI. CDR3 length: 16 residues. In DNA form, the CDR3 reads TGTGCCAGCGTTGAGGGCCCGTGGCTTCGCGACAATGAGCAGTTCTTC. Protein product: CASVEGPWLRDNEQFF.

The chain joins TRBV7-3 to TRBJ2-3; TRBD2 aligns across 8 bases. CDR1 SGHTA and CDR2 FQGTGA come from the germline V gene. The CDR3 totals 15 residues. J was trimmed by 4 bases and V by 2 bases; bases with no gene match: 5. The CDR3 coding sequence is TGTGCCAGCAGCTTAGCGGGGGGAGGGTCAGATACGCAGTATTTT. Protein: CASSLAGGGSDTQYF.

The chain joins TRBV4-1 to TRBJ1-5; TRBD1 aligns across 9 bases. With 3 bases clipped from V and 0 bases from J, the junction kept 9 bases outside the gene matches. The CDR3 totals 18 residues. Germline V gene lookup returns CDR1 MGHRA and CDR2 YSYEKL. DNA for the CDR3: TGCGCCAGCAGCCAGGGGACAGGGTTGGGGATTAGCAATCAGCCCCAGCATTTT. This codes for CASSQGTGLGISNQPQHF.

With regard to this clone: Relative to the germline gene, one junction end is altered; a read error may explain this. This chain connects TRBV7-3 to TRBJ2-1; a weak D match, TRBD1 (5 bases). This CDR3 comprises 14 residues. Germline CDR1 reads SGHTA; CDR2 reads FQGTGA. The CDR3 loop reads CAGSLSPGYNEQFF. CDR3 nucleotides: TGTGCCGGCAGCTTATCGCCAGGGTACAATGAGCAGTTCTTC.

This clone showed up just once. The chain is built from TRBV9 and TRBJ2-1; 7 nucleotides line up with TRBD2. The CDR3 contains 12 residues. Germline V CDR1 and CDR2: SGDLS, YYNGEE. The V gene end was trimmed by 5 bases and the J gene end by 8 bases; junction bases not matched to a gene: 4. The CDR3 DNA is TGTGCCAGCAGGTGGGGGAGGGATGAGCAGTTCTTC. Amino acids: CASRWGRDEQFF.

The gene calls are TRBV19 and TRBJ2-1; 11 positions agree with TRBD2. With 3 bases clipped from V and 2 bases from J, the junction kept 3 bases outside the gene matches. The CDR3 has 16 residues. In germline, CDR1 is LNHDA, CDR2 SQIVND (reference sequence). CDR3 residues: CASSIGTSGAYNEQFF. CDR3 in DNA: TGTGCCAGTAGTATCGGGACTAGCGGAGCCTACAATGAGCAGTTCTTC.

The V and J genes are TRBV6-1 and TRBJ2-3; 9 bases agree with TRBD2. CDR3 length: 15 residues. Germline CDR1 reads MNHNS; CDR2 reads SASEGT. V dropped 3 bases and J dropped 6; count of bases not matched to a gene: 7. The CDR3, as DNA: TGTGCCAGCAGTGATATAGCGGGGGAGGGGGATACGCAGTATTTT. Translation gives CASSDIAGEGDTQYF.

CDR3 sequence (DNA): TGTGCCAGCAGTCACGGTCGAAGTAGTCAGCCCCAGCATTTT. Residues: CASSHGRSSQPQHF. The chain carries TRBV27 and TRBJ1-5; D remains ambiguous. V was clipped by 5 bases and J by 6 bases, with 14 bases between them. This CDR3 is built from 14 residues. Germline values: CDR1 MNHEY, CDR2 SMNVEV (reference sequence).

V gene TRBV28 combines with J gene TRBJ2-7; TRBD2 matches at 10 bases. The CDR3 sequence is 17 residues long. Germline V CDR1 and CDR2: MDHEN, SYDVKM. Trimming cost V 1 base and J 4 bases; bases outside gene matches: 10. CDR3 DNA sequence: TGTGCCAGCAGTTTATTCCCTAGCGGGAGAATGCGATACGAGCAGTACTTC. It is translated as CASSLFPSGRMRYEQYF.

The chain recombines TRBV28 with TRBJ2-7, with 7 positions matching TRBD2. Trimming at V came to 6 bases and at J to 6 bases, leaving 11 bases not matched to a gene. The CDR3 length is 14 residues. Germline-derived CDR1 and CDR2 are MDHEN and SYDVKM. The CDR3 loop is CASRSGLSPSEQYF. In DNA form, the CDR3 reads TGTGCCAGCAGATCGGGACTATCCCCCTCCGAGCAGTACTTC.

In this sample, this clone turned up a few times. The chain carries TRBV28 and TRBJ2-5; weak D call: TRBD1 (5 bases). Near its end, the DNA agrees better with TRBJ2-7, so the J call may be wrong. This CDR3 has 15 amino acids. The germline V gene encodes CDR1 MDHEN and CDR2 SYDVKM. The CDR3 region has the DNA TGTGCCAGCAGGCAAGGGGCCCTAAGCTCCTACGAGCAGTACTTC. This gives the protein CASRQGALSSYEQYF.

V and J are TRBV28 and TRBJ1-2; TRBD1 is a possible D gene (5 bases). The CDR3 totals 11 residues. Germline CDR1 reads MDHEN; CDR2 reads SYDVKM. V lost 9 bases and J lost 8, with 13 bases in between. As DNA, the CDR3 is TGTGCCAGACAGGCGATGGGGGGCTACACCTTC. This gives the protein CARQAMGGYTF.

The rearrangement uses TRBV2 and TRBJ2-7; TRBD2 matches 13 bases. CDR3 size: 16 residues. The germline V gene has CDR1 SNHLY and CDR2 FYNNEI. After removal of 4 bases from V and 3 bases from J, the junction contained 6 bases not matched to a gene. CDR3 coding DNA: TGTGCCAGCAGTGCTCAACTAGCGGGAGGGCTCTACGAGCAGTACTTC. Amino acid sequence: CASSAQLAGGLYEQYF.

This chain uses TRBV28 with TRBJ1-3; TRBD1 matches at 7 bases. Germline trimming cut 6 bases from V and 5 bases from J; bases unmatched to any gene: 13. CDR1 and CDR2 from the germline V gene are MDHEN and SYDVKM. There are 16 residues in the CDR3. CDR3 in amino acids: CASRPHGTENRNTIYF. CDR3 DNA sequence: TGTGCCAGCAGGCCACACGGGACAGAAAACAGAAACACCATATATTTT.